This T cell receptor (beta chain) was recovered during a study of T cell responses to AZD1222 COVID-19 vaccine. Study-level information: Doses given second, at about 4 or about 12 weeks, were pooled.

A remark on this clone: Its specificity is unknown.

Clones were sequenced by immunoSEQ multiplex PCR, and TCRdb holds only the in-frame ones, with some missing. Of 200,000 to 300,000 clones in the sample, over 85% were seen once. Whole-study results and caveats: Spike was spanned by vaccine-associated CD4 TCRs, which were dominant at 160-218 and 743-854. Females outnumbered males among donors, who were mostly white British; clonal diversity was possibly underestimated.

The CDR3 has 13 amino acids. The V end lost 1 base, the J end lost 7 bases, and 8 bases lay between the germline ends. The sequencing used peripheral blood, collected on day 0 of AZD1222 vaccination. The TCR comes from an adult in good health. The V and J genes are TRBV12-3 or TRBV12-4 and TRBJ2-1; no reliable D call. In nucleotides, the CDR3 is TGTGCCAGCAGTTTAGGGCCTTTGAATGAGCAGTTCTTC. Translated, it gives CASSLGPLNEQFF.